These 10 T cell receptor beta chains originate from one sample sequenced in a study of blood T cell repertoires in COVID-19. TCRdb's copy holds only in-frame clones and misses some; the assay was immunoSEQ multiplex PCR. The sample holds 250,000 to 350,000 clones, about 87% seen once. Material: peripheral blood. These TCRs come from a woman aged 45-60 years with COVID-19, enrolled during active disease.

The V and J genes are TRBV5-1 and TRBJ2-1, with 12 bases fitting TRBD2. The CDR3 spans 16 residues. Germline V gives CDR1 SGHRS, CDR2 YFSETQ. Trimming removed 0 bases from V and 5 bases from J; junction bases left unmatched: 3. Here the CDR3 reads CASSLATSGRDNEQFF. The CDR3 DNA reads as TGCGCCAGCAGCTTGGCGACTAGCGGGAGAGACAATGAGCAGTTCTTC.

The V gene is TRBV9, the J gene TRBJ2-3; TRBD2 aligns across 11 bases. In germline, CDR1 is SGDLS, CDR2 YYNGEE. This CDR3 is built from 16 residues. V shed 0 bases and J 3 bases; nucleotides not matched to a gene: 3. CDR3 protein: CASSVVSGRDTDTQYF. Here the CDR3 DNA reads TGTGCCAGCAGCGTAGTTAGCGGGAGGGATACAGATACGCAGTATTTT.

The chain employs TRBV2 and TRBJ1-5; D is undetermined. This CDR3 has 13 residues. V dropped 2 bases and J dropped 11 bases, with 13 bases sitting between them. Germline V gene data show CDR1 as SNHLY and CDR2 as FYNNEI. The CDR3 DNA is TGTGCCAGCAGTGAACGAGGGCGGTCTGCCCAGCATTTT. Translation: CASSERGRSAQHF.

This clone was counted between two and nine times. The chain joins TRBV5-6 to TRBJ2-2, with 11 positions matching TRBD1. The CDR3 contains 15 residues. After removal of 4 bases from V and 6 bases from J, the junction contained 5 bases not matched to a gene. Germline values: CDR1 SGHDT, CDR2 YYEEEE. The CDR3 nucleotides read TGTGCCAGCAGCCGATTGGGACAGGGGGCCGGGGAGCTGTTTTTT. Amino acids: CASSRLGQGAGELFF.

V gene TRBV27 combines with J gene TRBJ1-2; D remains unclear. This CDR3 has 14 residues. Germline V gene data show CDR1 as MNHEY and CDR2 as SMNVEV (reference sequence). Trimming removed 5 bases at V and 8 bases at J, with 18 bases between. Written as DNA, the CDR3 is TGTGCCAGCAGTCTTGGGCCCGGTGTAAACGGCTACACCTTC. This encodes CASSLGPGVNGYTF.

This clone appeared a single time. V usage is TRBV3-1 (or the pseudogene TRBV3-2) and J usage is TRBJ1-6; possibly TRBD1 for D (6 bases). The germline V gene encodes CDR1 LGHDT and CDR2 YNNKEL (reference sequence). Trimming pared 4 bases from V and 5 bases from J, leaving 9 bases between. CDR3 length: 14 amino acids. This chain's CDR3 is CASSPSGDNSPLHF. The CDR3 bases are TGTGCCAGCAGCCCGTCAGGGGATAATTCACCCCTCCACTTT.

The chain links TRBV6-1 to TRBJ2-5; 7 bases agree with TRBD2. CDR1 is MNHNS, CDR2 SASEGT, per germline. The CDR3 spans 14 residues. Unmatched junction bases numbered 5, after V lost 2 bases and J lost 5 bases. In DNA form, the CDR3 reads TGTGCCAGCAGTGAACGACTAGCTGCGGAGACCCAGTACTTC. It yields the protein CASSERLAAETQYF.

Of note for this clone: Other DNA variants within this sample encode the same CDR3. This chain links TRBV19 with TRBJ2-5; 8 bases map to TRBD1. Germline CDR1 LNHDA, CDR2 SQIVND (reference sequence). The J segment lost 0 bases and the V segment lost 8 bases, leaving 2 bases of the junction unmatched. This CDR3 comprises 13 residues. The DNA of the CDR3 is TGTGCCAGTCGGGACAGGAACCAAGAGACCCAGTACTTC. Translation gives CASRDRNQETQYF.

The rearrangement joins TRBV29-1 to TRBJ2-1; 7 nucleotides align to TRBD2. V shed 6 bases, J shed 3 bases, and the junction held 5 bases outside the gene matches. Germline CDR1 and CDR2: SQVTM and ANQGSEA. This CDR3 has 13 residues. CDR3 amino acids: CSVGGTGYNEQFF. The CDR3 DNA reads TGCAGCGTGGGGGGGACTGGCTACAATGAGCAGTTCTTC.

This chain uses TRBV3-1 (or the pseudogene TRBV3-2) with TRBJ2-7, with 11 nucleotides matching TRBD1. CDR3 length equals 16 residues. Losses at the gene ends were 2 bases for V and 1 base for J; bases not matched to a gene: 4. Germline loops: CDR1 LGHDT, CDR2 YNNKEL (reference sequence). The CDR3 coding sequence is TGTGCCAGCAGCCAAAGGGGGACAGGGGGTTCCTACGAGCAGTACTTC. It translates to CASSQRGTGGSYEQYF.